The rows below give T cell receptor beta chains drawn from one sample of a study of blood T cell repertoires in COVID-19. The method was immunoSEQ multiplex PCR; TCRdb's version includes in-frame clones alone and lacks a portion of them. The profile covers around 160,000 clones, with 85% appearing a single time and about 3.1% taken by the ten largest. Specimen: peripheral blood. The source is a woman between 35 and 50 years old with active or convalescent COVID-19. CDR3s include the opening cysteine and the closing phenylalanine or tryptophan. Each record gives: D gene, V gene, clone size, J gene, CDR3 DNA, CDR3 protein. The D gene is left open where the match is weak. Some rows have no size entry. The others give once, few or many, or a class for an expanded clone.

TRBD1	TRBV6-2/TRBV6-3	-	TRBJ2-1	TGTGCCAGCAGCCGGGACAGGGACCCCTACAATGAGCAGTTCTTC	CASSRDRDPYNEQFF
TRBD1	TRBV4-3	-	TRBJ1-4	TGCGCCAGCAGCCCGACTCGGACAGGCCGTAATGAAAAACTGTTTTTT	CASSPTRTGRNEKLFF
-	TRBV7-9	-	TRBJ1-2	TGTGCCAGCAGCTTAGACCGGACAGTCGCCTATGGCTACACCTTC	CASSLDRTVAYGYTF
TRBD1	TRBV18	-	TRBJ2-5	TGTGCCAGCTCACCAAGTTCAGGGGGACAAGAGACCCAGTACTTC	CASSPSSGGQETQYF
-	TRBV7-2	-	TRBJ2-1	TGTGCCAGCAGCTTAGCCAGGGACAATGAGCAGTTCTTC	CASSLARDNEQFF
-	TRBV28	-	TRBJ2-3	TGTGCCAGCAGGGTCACGGCAGATACGCAGTATTTT	CASRVTADTQYF
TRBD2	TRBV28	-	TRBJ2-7	TGTGCCAGCAGTTCACAAGCGGGAGTCTCCTACGAGCAGTACTTC	CASSSQAGVSYEQYF
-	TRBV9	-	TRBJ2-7	TGTGCCAGCAGCGTAGCGGCAGGCCGCTACGAGCAGTACTTC	CASSVAAGRYEQYF
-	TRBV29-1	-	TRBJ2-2	TGCAGCGGGTGGGGCGGTACCGGGGAGCTGTTTTTT	CSGWGGTGELFF
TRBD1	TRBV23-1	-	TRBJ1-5	TGCGCCGGCTTTTGTTCCAGGGGACAGCCTAGCAATCAGCCCCAGCATTTT	CAGFCSRGQPSNQPQHF
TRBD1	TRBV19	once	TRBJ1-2	TGTGCCAGTAGTCCCACAGGGGCTCCTTATGGCTACACCTTC	CASSPTGAPYGYTF
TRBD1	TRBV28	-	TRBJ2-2	TGTGCCAGCAGTTTCGAGGCGAACAGGGGCCCCACCGGGGAGCTGTTTTTT	CASSFEANRGPTGELFF
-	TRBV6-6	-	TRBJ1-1	TGTGCCAGCAGTTACTCGGGGGGGATCACTGAAGCTTTCTTT	CASSYSGGITEAFF
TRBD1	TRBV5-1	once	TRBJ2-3	TGCGCCAGCAGCTTGGCTGTGACAGGGGGCACAGATACGCAGTATTTT	CASSLAVTGGTDTQYF
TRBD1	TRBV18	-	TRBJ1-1	TGTGCCAGCTCACCTCAGGGGGCCCTGAACACTGAAGCTTTCTTT	CASSPQGALNTEAFF
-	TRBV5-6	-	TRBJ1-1	TGTGCCAGCAGCGACGGGGGAGAAACTGAAGCTTTCTTT	CASSDGGETEAFF
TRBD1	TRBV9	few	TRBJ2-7	TGTGCCAGCAGCGTAGACAGGGGCGGCTACGAGCAGTACTTC	CASSVDRGGYEQYF
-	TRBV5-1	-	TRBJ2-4	TGCGCCAGCAGCTTGCCAGCGGAAACCACCGCTGCCCCTCTACTTCAGTACTTC	CASSLPAETTAAPLLQYF
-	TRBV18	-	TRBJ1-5	TGTGCCAGCTCACCTCGACAGGGCAATCAGCCCCAGCATTTT	CASSPRQGNQPQHF
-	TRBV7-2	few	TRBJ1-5	TGTGCCAGCAGCCGCGGGGCAAGCAATCAGCCCCAGCATTTT	CASSRGASNQPQHF
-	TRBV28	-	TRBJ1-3	TGTGCCAGCAGTGGGATAGCGGGGGAGGGATCTGGAAACACCATATATTTT	CASSGIAGEGSGNTIYF
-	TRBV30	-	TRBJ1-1	TGTGCCTGGAGCCAGGCGGGGATAGTAACCTTT	CAWSQAGIVTF
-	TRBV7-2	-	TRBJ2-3	TGTGCCAGCAGCTCGGAGGGGCACCTCAGCACAGATACGCAGTATTTT	CASSSEGHLSTDTQYF
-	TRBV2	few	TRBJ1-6	TGTGCCAGCGTCCGGTTACTCACTTCACCCCTCCACTTT	CASVRLLTSPLHF
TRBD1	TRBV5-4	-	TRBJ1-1	TGTGCCAGCAGCTCCGGGACAGCTAACACTGAAGCTTTCTTT	CASSSGTANTEAFF
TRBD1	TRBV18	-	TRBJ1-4	TGTGCCAGCTCACCAGACCGGACAGGAACTAATGAAAAACTGTTTTTT	CASSPDRTGTNEKLFF
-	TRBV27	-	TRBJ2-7	TGTGCCAGCAGTCCGGCAGGCCTCTGGCCCTACGAGCAGTACTTC	CASSPAGLWPYEQYF
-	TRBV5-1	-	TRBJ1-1	TGCGCCAGCAGCATCGCGGACATCAGGAGCACTGAAGCTTTCTTT	CASSIADIRSTEAFF
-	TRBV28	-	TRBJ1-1	TGTGCCAGCAGTTTTTATCAAGTGGGGAGGAACACTGAAGCTTTCTTT	CASSFYQVGRNTEAFF
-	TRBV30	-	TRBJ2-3	TGTGCCTGGACGTGGGCGCCCACAGATACGCAGTATTTT	CAWTWAPTDTQYF
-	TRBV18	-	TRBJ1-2	TGTGCCAGCTCACCCTACGGGAATACCAACTATGGCTACACCTTC	CASSPYGNTNYGYTF
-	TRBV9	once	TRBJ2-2	TGTGCCAGCAGCGGGACAGATGGGGCCGGGGAGCTGTTTTTT	CASSGTDGAGELFF
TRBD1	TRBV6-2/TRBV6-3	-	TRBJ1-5	TGTGCCAGCAGTCCCGCGGAAGGGGGCATCTCGTTTCAGCCCCAGCATTTT	CASSPAEGGISFQPQHF
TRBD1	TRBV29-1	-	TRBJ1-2	TGCAGCGTTTTCTTCCGGGACAGCAATAACTATGGCTACACCTTC	CSVFFRDSNNYGYTF
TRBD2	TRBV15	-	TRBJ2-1	TGTGCCACCAGCAGATCCCAGACTAGCGGGTTCTACAATGAGCAGTTCTTC	CATSRSQTSGFYNEQFF
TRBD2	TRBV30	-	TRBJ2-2	TGTGCCTGGAGTGTACTAGCGGGAGTAGCCGGGGAGCTGTTTTTT	CAWSVLAGVAGELFF
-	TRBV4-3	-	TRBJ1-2	TGCGCCAGCAGCCAAAACGCAGGAGGATGGGGCTACACCTTC	CASSQNAGGWGYTF
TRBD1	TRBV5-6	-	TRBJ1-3	TGTGCCAGCAGCTTCGAGGGGGCTTTGGGAAACACCATATATTTT	CASSFEGALGNTIYF